What follows are 23 T cell receptor beta chains derived from one specimen sequenced in a study of T cells in women clearing cervical HPV infection. Using immunoSEQ multiplex PCR, the repertoire was profiled, and TCRdb retains in-frame clones only, with some absent. This sample's table has about 45,000 clones. Sequenced: blood buffy coat. The receptors derive from a woman aged 18-69 years with a cervical HPV16 infection that either progressed to CIN3+ or cleared (not recorded which).

Remarks on this clone: The CDR3 goes on 3 residues after the read ends, and that part is filled in from the germline J gene. The V and J genes are TRBV5-1 and TRBJ2-2; D perhaps matches TRBD2 (5 bases). Germline loops: CDR1 SGHRS, CDR2 YFSETQ. CDR3 length: 16 amino acids. V lost 4 bases, J lost 2 bases, and 15 bases lay in between. This CDR3 is CASSKTGNLNTGELFF. CDR3 DNA (partial): TGCGCCAGCAGCAAAACGGGGAACCTTAACACCGGGGAG. Full variable domain (remainder filled in from reference TRBV5-1 and TRBJ2-2): KAGVTQTPRYLIKTRGQQVTLSCSPISGHRSVSWYQQTPGQGLQFLFEYFSETQRNKGNFPGRFSGRQFSNSRSEMNVSTLELGDSALYLCASSKTGNLNTGELFFGEGSRLTVL.

About this clone itself: From the germline J gene comes the end of the CDR3, since the read stops 3 residues before it. The chain couples TRBV20-1 to TRBJ2-5; D is undetermined. The CDR3 runs to 15 residues. Trimming took 3 bases from V and 3 from J, leaving 17 bases between them. The germline gives CDR1 DFQATT, CDR2 SNEGSKA (reference sequence). Incomplete CDR3 DNA: TGCAGTGCTAGTCTAGGTGGCCGGGTGGAAGAGACC. It yields the protein CSASLGGRVEET. The entire CDR3 reads CSASLGGRVEETQYF.

Notes on this clone: The read gets to within 3 residues of the CDR3 end, and the germline J gene fills in the rest. The chain uses TRBV7-3 and TRBJ2-2, with 7 bases aligning to TRBD2. This CDR3 is built from 17 residues. J gave up 6 bases and V 5 bases, and 15 bases lay outside the gene matches. Germline V lookup: CDR1 SGHTA, CDR2 FQGTGA. The CDR3 DNA, read in part, is TGTGCCAGCAGCCGGAGCGGGGCCCGGGAAGAGTCCGGGGAG. Translating it yields CASSRSGAREESGE. Given in full, the CDR3 is CASSRSGAREESGELFF.

CDR3 in amino acids: CASSRLAGDAYNEQFF. CDR3 DNA, as far as it was read: TGCGCCAGCAGTCGACTAGCGGGAGATGCCTACAATGAG. The rearrangement joins TRBV5-1 to TRBJ2-1, with 12 bases aligning to TRBD2. With the read ending 3 residues before the CDR3 end, the germline J gene is used to fill in that end. Germline assignment: CDR1 SGHRS and CDR2 YFSETQ. V lost 5 bases, J lost 2 bases, and 5 bases stayed unmatched. CDR3 size: 16 residues.

Comment on this clone: The read halts 3 residues ahead of the CDR3 end, with the missing end drawn from the germline J gene. The chain carries TRBV7-3 and TRBJ2-1, with D maybe TRBD2 (6 bases). There are 13 residues in the CDR3. The V and J ends lost 3 bases and 7 bases respectively, with 10 bases between them. The germline V gene has CDR1 SGHTA and CDR2 FQGTGA. The sequenced CDR3 bases are TGTGCCAGCAGCTTGAAGAGCGGGAATGAG. Its translation: CASSLKSGNE. The full CDR3 reads CASSLKSGNEQFF.

Comment on this clone: The read terminates 3 residues before the CDR3 end, so the remaining end is supplied by the germline J gene. V and J are TRBV5-6 and TRBJ1-2; D unclear. This CDR3 region has 13 residues. Between the trimmed V and J ends, which lost 4 bases and 2 bases, there was a span of 9 bases. Germline CDR1 and CDR2: SGHDT and YYEEEE. The part of the CDR3 DNA that was read is TGTGCCAGCAGCGCCGGGGTGAACTATGGC. Amino acids: CASSAGVNYG. The full-length CDR3 reads as CASSAGVNYGYTF.

Comments on this clone: The read ends 3 residues before the CDR3 terminus; that terminus is restored from the germline J gene. The chain links TRBV2 to TRBJ2-7, with 8 positions matching TRBD1. Germline V gene sequence: CDR1 SNHLY, CDR2 FYNNEI. This CDR3 comprises 14 residues. Germline trimming cut 5 bases from V and 2 bases from J; bases unmatched to any gene: 5. The part of the CDR3 DNA that was read is TGTGCCAGCAGTATCGGACAGGGCCCCTACGAG. This gives the protein CASSIGQGPYE. The entire CDR3 protein is CASSIGQGPYEQYF.

Points on this clone: The read comes to an end 3 residues before the CDR3 does, leaving the germline J gene to fill in the end. The chain combines TRBV12-3 or TRBV12-4 with TRBJ2-3; D remains unclear. The CDR3 runs to 12 residues. Trimming took off 3 bases at V and 4 bases at J, with 5 bases between the two ends. The CDR3 sequence: CASSFRPDTQYF. The sequenced CDR3 bases are TGTGCCAGCAGTTTCAGGCCAGATACG.

On this clone itself: At one of its ends the junction is not consistent with the germline gene, which may arise from a read error. The CDR3 end is not reached by the read, which stops 3 residues before it; the germline J gene fills it in. The chain is built from TRBV4-2 and TRBJ2-7; TRBD1 agrees at 10 bases. From germline, CDR1 is LGHNA and CDR2 YNFKEQ. The CDR3 is made up of 14 amino acids. Incomplete CDR3 DNA: TGCGCCAGCAGCCAGGACAGGGGGGCCTACGAG. This codes for CASSQDRGAYE. The entire CDR3 protein is CASSQDRGAYEQYF.

A remark on this clone: The observed sequence ends 3 residues before the CDR3 terminus, with the missing tail filled in from the germline J gene. The chain combines TRBV19 with TRBJ2-6, with D possibly TRBD2 on 7 matching bases. Per germline, CDR1 LNHDA and CDR2 SQIVND (reference sequence). Trimming took 6 bases from V and 3 from J, leaving 15 bases between them. CDR3 length: 16 residues. The CDR3 protein is CASSHREGSGANVLTF. The part of the CDR3 DNA that was read is TGTGCCAGTAGCCACAGGGAGGGTAGTGGGGCCAACGTC.

Of note for this clone: Read coverage stops 3 residues before the CDR3 terminus; the germline J gene supplies the remainder. The J gene is TRBJ2-2, the V gene TRBV5-1, with D possibly being TRBD2 (5 bases). Trimming removed 1 base at V and 5 bases at J, with 9 bases between. This CDR3 region has 14 residues. Germline CDR1 and CDR2: SGHRS and YFSETQ. The DNA read from the CDR3 is TGCGCCAGCAGCTTGTTTAGAGGGACCGGGGAG. Amino acid sequence: CASSLFRGTGE. The complete CDR3 sequence is CASSLFRGTGELFF.

To note about this clone: With the read ending 3 residues before the CDR3 end, the germline J gene is used to fill in that end. The J gene is TRBJ1-4, the V gene TRBV2; 10 bases line up with TRBD1. Looked up from germline, CDR1 is SNHLY and CDR2 is FYNNEI. V lost 5 bases, J lost 2 bases, and 5 bases stayed unmatched. The CDR3 length is 16 residues. The covered CDR3 bases are TGTGCCAGCAGTCGGGACAGGGGAGTCACTAATGAAAAA. Translated: CASSRDRGVTNEK. The complete CDR3 reads CASSRDRGVTNEKLFF.

Regarding this clone: The read comes to an end 3 residues before the CDR3 does, leaving the germline J gene to fill in the end. The genes are TRBV20-1 and TRBJ1-1; D not certain. The germline V gene encodes CDR1 DFQATT and CDR2 SNEGSKA (reference sequence). The CDR3 is 13 residues long. V lost 3 bases and J 6 bases, leaving 14 bases between the germline ends. CDR3 DNA (partial): TGCAGTGCTAGTCTTGGACTTTCCTCTGAA. Translated: CSASLGLSSE. The entire CDR3 sequence reads CSASLGLSSEAFF.

Comment on this clone: Read data end 3 residues before the CDR3 end; the end is taken from the germline J gene. V and J are TRBV18 and TRBJ1-2; D might be TRBD1 (5 bases). CDR1 is KGHSH and CDR2 is LQKENI in the germline V gene. The CDR3 totals 12 residues. The CDR3 region is CASSPSGNDYTF. The DNA read from the CDR3 is TGTGCCAGCTCCCCCTCAGGGAATGAC.

In the case of this clone: The read falls 3 residues short of the CDR3 end, and the missing part is taken from the germline J gene. This chain uses TRBV7-2 with TRBJ2-2, with 14 nucleotides matching TRBD2. The V segment lost 0 bases and the J segment 3 bases; nucleotides outside the gene matches: 3. Germline V CDR1 and CDR2: SGHTA, FQGNSA. This CDR3 is 18 amino acids long. This chain's CDR3 is CASSLARLAGGHTGELFF. Partial CDR3 DNA: TGTGCCAGCAGCTTAGCACGACTAGCGGGAGGGCACACCGGGGAG.

Worth noting for this clone: The read ends 3 residues shy of where the CDR3 ends; the end is completed using the germline J gene. This chain uses TRBV20-1 with TRBJ2-3, with TRBD1 as a possible D gene (6 bases). The V end was cut by 4 bases, the J end by 0 bases, with 17 bases between. Germline values: CDR1 DFQATT, CDR2 SNEGSKA (reference sequence). The CDR3 consists of 16 residues. The CDR3 protein is CSATRPGHLSTDTQYF. The CDR3 bases that were read are TGCAGTGCTACACGGCCGGGACACCTTAGCACAGATACG.

Note on this clone: The CDR3 is cut off 3 residues early in the read; its end comes from the germline J gene. This chain links TRBV19 with TRBJ1-1; 9 bases align to TRBD1. CDR1 LNHDA and CDR2 SQIVND come from the germline V gene (reference sequence). CDR3 length equals 17 residues. V shed 7 bases, J shed 0 bases, and the junction held 12 bases outside the gene matches. The sequenced part of the CDR3 DNA is TGTGCCAGTACCTTAAAAGGGACAGGGATCATGAACACTGAA. Amino acids: CASTLKGTGIMNTE. The CDR3 in its entirety is CASTLKGTGIMNTEAFF.

Remarks on this clone: The CDR3 end falls 3 residues outside the read, so it is completed with the germline J gene. The chain employs TRBV20-1 and TRBJ2-5, with D unresolved. The CDR3 runs to 10 residues. Germline V CDR1 and CDR2: DFQATT, SNEGSKA (reference sequence). V shed 1 base and J shed 5 bases, with 2 bases lying between them. The CDR3 is CSARAETQYF. CDR3 DNA (partial): TGCAGTGCTAGAGCTGAGACC.

Concerning this clone itself: The missing CDR3 end, 3 residues past where the read stops, is filled in from the germline J gene. This specimen includes other DNA sequences encoding the same CDR3. The chain has TRBV18 and TRBJ1-3; a weak D match, TRBD1 (5 bases). CDR3 size: 15 residues. V was clipped by 1 base and J by 4 bases, with 11 bases between them. The germline V gene has CDR1 KGHSH and CDR2 LQKENI. CDR3 residues: CASSPQQGPGNTIYF. CDR3 DNA, as far as it was read: TGTGCCAGCTCACCACAGCAGGGCCCGGGAAACACC.

About this clone: The observed sequence ends 3 residues before the CDR3 terminus, with the missing tail filled in from the germline J gene. The chain carries TRBV20-1 and TRBJ2-3, with a possible D match to TRBD1 (7 bases). This CDR3 is 16 amino acids long. Germline CDR1 reads DFQATT; CDR2 reads SNEGSKA (reference sequence). The CDR3 sequence is CSARSGTGERGQPQYF. The covered CDR3 bases are TGCAGTGCTAGATCGGGGACGGGGGAGAGGGGACAGCCG.

On this clone: Read coverage stops 3 residues before the CDR3 terminus; the germline J gene supplies the remainder. The rearrangement uses TRBV2 and TRBJ1-1, with D possibly TRBD1 on 5 matching bases. There are 13 residues in the CDR3. The germline V gene encodes CDR1 SNHLY and CDR2 FYNNEI. V was clipped by 5 bases and J by 4 bases, with 11 bases between them. The CDR3: CASSSEQVTEAFF. CDR3 DNA (partial): TGTGCCAGCAGTTCTGAACAGGTCACTGAA. Full variable domain (outside the CDR3, taken from reference TRBV2 and TRBJ1-1): EPEVTQTPSHQVTQMGQEVILRCVPISNHLYFYWYRQILGQKVEFLVSFYNNEISEKSEIFDDQFSVERPDGSNFTLKIRSTKLEDSAMYFCASSSEQVTEAFFGQGTRLTVV.

Note on this clone: The read falls 3 residues short of the CDR3 end, and the missing part is taken from the germline J gene. The J gene is TRBJ2-3, the V gene TRBV20-1, with 14 bases that match TRBD2. The CDR3 contains 16 residues. Germline values: CDR1 DFQATT, CDR2 SNEGSKA (reference sequence). J was trimmed by 5 bases and V by 3 bases; bases with no gene match: 7. The sequenced part of the CDR3 DNA is TGCAGTGCTAGTGCCGGACTAGCGGGAGGTGGAGATACG. Encoded protein: CSASAGLAGGGDT. Given in full, the CDR3 is CSASAGLAGGGDTQYF.

About this clone itself: The CDR3 end falls 3 residues outside the read, so it is completed with the germline J gene. This sequence joins TRBV5-1 and TRBJ2-3; no definite D call. Germline V gives CDR1 SGHRS, CDR2 YFSETQ. The CDR3 runs 12 residues. V gave up 1 base and J gave up 4 bases, with 4 bases separating them. CDR3 residues: CASSLHADTQYF. The CDR3 bases that were read are TGCGCCAGCAGCTTGCATGCAGATACG.